These T cell receptor beta chains were read from a single sample in a study of control samples from healthy donors and cancer patients. Clones were sequenced by immunoSEQ multiplex PCR, and TCRdb holds only the in-frame ones, with some missing. This table has about 110,000 clones, 85% to 90% appearing once. The sample consisted of blood. The receptors were sampled from a woman between 45 and 60 years old in good health. CDR3s include the opening cysteine and the closing phenylalanine or tryptophan. A D gene is named only where the DNA matches it firmly. Rows may omit the clone size; those that give it use once, few, many or a size class.

TRBJ2-3 . TRBV5-5 TRBD2 CASSLTPGTRGPDTQYF TGTGCCAGCAGCTTGACTCCCGGGACTAGGGGCCCAGATACGCAGTATTTT
TRBJ2-2 . TRBV27 . CASSLTVNTGELFF TGTGCCAGCAGTTTAACCGTTAACACCGGGGAGCTGTTTTTT
TRBJ2-2 . TRBV3-1/TRBV3-2 TRBD2 CASRRGGPGELFF TGTGCCAGCAGGCGGGGAGGGCCCGGGGAGCTGTTTTTT
TRBJ1-5 . TRBV3-1/TRBV3-2 TRBD1 CASSPGTGRNQPQHF TGTGCCAGCAGCCCCGGGACAGGGCGCAATCAGCCCCAGCATTTT
TRBJ1-5 . TRBV6-6 . CASSYSRGQPQHF TGTGCCAGCAGTTACTCGAGAGGACAGCCCCAGCATTTT
TRBJ1-2 . TRBV30 TRBD1 CAWSVPPPRDRHLF TGTGCCTGGAGTGTACCGCCCCCACGGGACAGACATCTCTTC
TRBJ1-2 . TRBV29-1 TRBD1 CSVVDRGPYGYTF TGCAGCGTCGTAGACAGGGGGCCCTATGGCTACACCTTC
TRBJ2-3 once TRBV7-7 . CASSLTGLNTDTQYF TGTGCCAGCAGCTTAACAGGGCTGAACACAGATACGCAGTATTTT
TRBJ2-1 . TRBV7-2 TRBD1 CASSSGGTGRDEQFF TGTGCCAGCAGCTCCGGTGGGACAGGGCGCGATGAGCAGTTCTTC
TRBJ2-1 . TRBV7-3 . CASSLKPLASYNEQFF TGTGCCAGCAGCTTAAAACCGCTAGCCTCCTACAATGAGCAGTTCTTC
TRBJ1-4 once TRBV9 . CASSVAQRGKLFF TGTGCCAGCAGCGTCGCCCAGAGAGGGAAACTGTTTTTT
TRBJ1-3 . TRBV2 . CASRDTGYNTIYF TGTGCCAGCAGAGATACAGGGTATAACACCATATATTTT
TRBJ1-5 . TRBV6-2/TRBV6-3 . CASSYSQGEYSNQPQHF TGTGCCAGCAGTTACTCCCAAGGGGAATATAGCAATCAGCCCCAGCATTTT
TRBJ2-2 . TRBV2 . CAVTGLETGELFF TGTGCCGTTACCGGACTCGAAACCGGGGAGCTGTTTTTT
TRBJ2-4 . TRBV5-6 TRBD2 CASSLLAGGALAKNIQYF TGTGCCAGCAGCTTACTAGCGGGGGGTGCCCTAGCCAAAAACATTCAGTACTTC
TRBJ2-2 . TRBV29-1 TRBD2 CSVRVPSGRNTGELFF TGCAGCGTCAGAGTCCCTAGCGGGAGGAACACCGGGGAGCTGTTTTTT
TRBJ2-3 once TRBV27 TRBD1 CASSFRTGPGGTDTQYF TGTGCCAGCAGTTTCCGGACAGGCCCAGGGGGCACAGATACGCAGTATTTT
TRBJ2-2 . TRBV20-1 . CSASEIYGNTGELFF TGCAGTGCTAGTGAGATTTACGGCAACACCGGGGAGCTGTTTTTT
TRBJ2-5 once TRBV4-3 . CASSERFEGFGGEETQYF TGCGCCAGCAGCGAACGATTCGAGGGATTCGGCGGGGAAGAGACCCAGTACTTC
TRBJ1-5 few TRBV27 . CASSFRVGPQHF TGTGCCAGCAGTTTCAGGGTTGGGCCCCAGCATTTT
TRBJ2-5 . TRBV3-1/TRBV3-2 . CGSRGTVEETQYF TGCGGGAGCAGGGGCACTGTGGAAGAGACCCAGTACTTC
TRBJ1-4 once TRBV5-4 TRBD1 CASRRLGTGNEKLFF TGTGCCAGCAGGCGGCTTGGGACAGGCAATGAAAAACTGTTTTTT
TRBJ2-5 . TRBV2 TRBD2 CASSEGPGVLAGTETQYF TGTGCCAGCAGTGAAGGTCCCGGCGTACTAGCGGGGACGGAGACCCAGTACTTC
TRBJ2-5 once TRBV5-1 . CASSLSGGTLETQYF TGCGCCAGCAGCTTGTCAGGGGGGACTTTGGAGACCCAGTACTTC
TRBJ2-4 . TRBV9 . CASSVGGPKNIQYF TGTGCCAGCAGCGTCGGGGGGCCCAAAAACATTCAGTACTTC
TRBJ1-1 . TRBV18 . CASSQRVWAAVNTEAFF TGTGCCAGCTCACAACGGGTTTGGGCAGCCGTGAACACTGAAGCTTTCTTT
TRBJ1-6 . TRBV9 . CASKKEGSPLHF TGTGCCAGTAAAAAAGAGGGTTCACCCCTCCACTTT
TRBJ2-1 . TRBV30 . CAWSNLGARGNEQFF TGTGCCTGGAGCAACCTGGGGGCCCGCGGGAATGAGCAGTTCTTC
TRBJ2-2 . TRBV7-9 TRBD2 CASSQLAGERGELFF TGTGCCAGCAGTCAACTAGCGGGAGAAAGGGGGGAGCTGTTTTTT
TRBJ2-5 few TRBV3-1/TRBV3-2 . CASSQVEFQETQYF TGTGCCAGCAGCCAAGTCGAGTTTCAAGAGACCCAGTACTTC
TRBJ1-2 . TRBV5-6 TRBD1 CASRSWLGQGNRYGYTF TGTGCCAGCAGATCTTGGTTGGGACAGGGGAATCGCTATGGCTACACCTTC
TRBJ2-5 . TRBV15 . CATSRDTRWEETQYF TGTGCCACCAGCAGAGATACCCGGTGGGAAGAGACCCAGTACTTC
TRBJ1-2 . TRBV6-5 TRBD1 CASSPGQGGYYGYTF TGTGCCAGCAGCCCGGGACAGGGCGGCTACTATGGCTACACCTTC
TRBJ2-1 few TRBV11-2 . CASSLEVRTQQFF TGTGCCAGCAGCTTAGAAGTGAGGACACAGCAGTTCTTC
TRBJ2-5 . TRBV3-1/TRBV3-2 TRBD2 CASSQDWMLAGTQETQYF TGTGCCAGCAGCCAAGACTGGATGCTAGCGGGGACCCAAGAGACCCAGTACTTC
TRBJ2-3 . TRBV7-6 TRBD2 CASSLGVRGRSAGGPNTQYF TGTGCCAGCAGCTTAGGTGTCAGGGGGCGCTCAGCGGGAGGGCCCAATACGCAGTATTTT